The 13 T cell receptor beta chains below all came from one sample that was sequenced in a study of T cell responses to AZD1222 COVID-19 vaccine. The method was immunoSEQ multiplex PCR; TCRdb's version includes in-frame clones alone and lacks a portion of them. The sample shows around 100,000 clones, around 95% of them seen only once. Specimen: peripheral blood, collected on day 0 of AZD1222 vaccination. All receptors derive from an adult in good health.

This chain uses TRBV19 with TRBJ1-1; D uncertain. CDR1 is LNHDA and CDR2 is SQIVND in the germline V gene (reference sequence). Trimming pared 7 bases from V and 4 bases from J, leaving 13 bases between. The CDR3 contains 13 residues. CDR3 in DNA: TGTGCCAGTACGGGATCGTTATTCACTGAAGCTTTCTTT. Encoded protein: CASTGSLFTEAFF.

The chain recombines TRBV4-3 with TRBJ2-5, with 12 nucleotides matching TRBD2. The V gene's germline CDR1 is LGHNA and CDR2 YSLEER. The V gene end was trimmed by 0 bases and the J gene end by 5 bases; junction bases not matched to a gene: 10. The length of the CDR3 is 18 residues. CDR3 DNA sequence: TGCGCCAGCAGCCAAGATAAGGCTAGCGGGGGGGCCCGGGAGACCCAGTACTTC. This translates into CASSQDKASGGARETQYF.

CDR3 protein: CASSQLQGANQPQHF. DNA for the CDR3: TGTGCCAGCAGCCAACTTCAGGGAGCCAATCAGCCCCAGCATTTT. The chain employs TRBV4-2 and TRBJ1-5; D is perhaps TRBD1 (5 bases). Germline V gene lookup returns CDR1 LGHNA and CDR2 YNFKEQ. The CDR3 loop spans 15 amino acids. The V end was cut by 2 bases, the J end by 3 bases, with 11 bases between.

The J gene is TRBJ1-1, the V gene TRBV29-1, with D hard to call. The V end was cut by 5 bases, the J end by 7 bases, with 8 bases between. Germline values: CDR1 SQVTM, CDR2 ANQGSEA. The CDR3 extends over 10 amino acids. The chain's CDR3 is CSVLGVEAFF. The DNA of the CDR3 is TGCAGCGTTCTTGGAGTTGAAGCTTTCTTT.

The J gene is TRBJ1-4, the V gene TRBV5-4; 12 bases are a match to TRBD1. Trimming took 1 base from V and 8 from J; bases not matched to a gene: 3. This CDR3 is built from 15 residues. Germline V gives CDR1 SGHNT, CDR2 YYREEE (reference sequence). The CDR3: CASSLTGTGGEKLFF. The CDR3 DNA sequence: TGTGCCAGCAGCTTGACCGGGACAGGGGGCGAAAAACTGTTTTTT.

The chain joins TRBV12-5 to TRBJ1-6, with a tentative D call TRBD1 (6 bases). CDR1 and CDR2 from the germline V gene are LGHNT and FRNRAP. V was clipped by 1 base and J by 7 bases, with 14 bases between them. This CDR3 spans 16 amino acids. The CDR3 sequence: CASGLAQGGKNSPLHF. The CDR3 DNA sequence: TGTGCTAGTGGTTTGGCACAGGGCGGGAAGAATTCACCCCTCCACTTT.

The gene calls are TRBV5-1 and TRBJ2-7; 7 bases agree with TRBD2. The CDR3 loop spans 16 amino acids. V shed 6 bases, J shed 4 bases, and the junction held 16 bases outside the gene matches. CDR1 is SGHRS and CDR2 is YFSETQ in the germline V gene. The CDR3 reads CASTALPDGGLYEQYF. CDR3 DNA sequence: TGCGCCAGCACCGCGCTCCCGGACGGGGGGTTGTACGAGCAGTACTTC.

The chain links TRBV13 to TRBJ1-1; D is possibly TRBD1 (6 bases). Per the germline V gene, CDR1 is PRHDT and CDR2 is FYEKMQ (reference sequence). V lost 2 bases to trimming and J lost 11 bases, with 12 bases between them. The CDR3 spans 12 residues. The CDR3 DNA sequence: TGTGCCAGCAGCTTAACCCCGGGGGCGGCTTTCTTT. Its translation: CASSLTPGAAFF.

The chain is built from TRBV7-3 and TRBJ2-6, with 8 bases identical to TRBD1. Germline V gene sequence: CDR1 SGHTA, CDR2 FQGTGA. The CDR3 has 24 amino acids. V trimming: 1 base; J trimming: 1 base; junction bases outside the gene matches: 24. The CDR3 loop reads CASSLRAAFMGQVGIESGANVLTF. As DNA, the CDR3 is TGTGCCAGCAGCTTAAGAGCCGCTTTTATGGGACAGGTCGGCATCGAATCTGGGGCCAACGTCCTGACTTTC.

The chain has TRBV5-6 and TRBJ1-2, with D uncertain. Trimming left V 3 bases short and J 2 bases short, with 11 bases between. The V gene's germline CDR1 is SGHDT and CDR2 YYEEEE. The CDR3 consists of 14 residues. The CDR3 spells CASSSRAGNYGYTF. The CDR3 bases are TGTGCCAGCAGCTCAAGAGCAGGAAACTATGGCTACACCTTC.

The V gene is TRBV27, the J gene TRBJ1-4, with TRBD1 identical over 8 bases. With 6 bases clipped from V and 3 bases from J, the junction kept 3 bases outside the gene matches. The germline CDR1 and CDR2 sequences are MNHEY and SMNVEV (reference sequence). There are 14 residues in the CDR3. CDR3 region: CASRRTGPNEKLFF. The CDR3 DNA reads as TGTGCCAGCAGGCGGACAGGGCCTAATGAAAAACTGTTTTTT.

As DNA, the CDR3 is TGTGCCAGCAGGACGGACAGGAACTCTGGAAACACCATATATTTT. Translated, it gives CASRTDRNSGNTIYF. This chain joins TRBV7-9 and TRBJ1-3; 7 bases line up with TRBD1. Germline trimming cut 6 bases from V and 0 bases from J; bases unmatched to any gene: 5. The CDR3 contains 15 residues. Germline V gene sequence: CDR1 SEHNR, CDR2 FQNEAQ (reference sequence).

This CDR3 reads CASSLDGNTGELFF. The CDR3 DNA is TGTGCCAGCAGCTTGGACGGCAACACCGGGGAGCTGTTTTTT. The rearrangement joins TRBV11-2 to TRBJ2-2; unclear D gene. The CDR3 totals 14 residues. Germline V gives CDR1 SGHAT, CDR2 FQNNGV. The V end lost 3 bases, the J end lost 2 bases, and 7 bases lay between the germline ends.